This TCR beta chain was captured by sequencing in a study of blood T cell repertoires in COVID-19. Across the whole study: From T cells, B-cell-depleted T cells, or PBMCs came the material, which was cDNA or gDNA.

Looked up from germline, CDR1 is LGHNA and CDR2 is YSLEER. The CDR3 is made up of 15 amino acids. V lost 1 base and J lost 5; bases outside the gene matches: 5. Clones were read by immunoSEQ multiplex PCR, and TCRdb kept only the in-frame ones, dropping some. The repertoire holds about 98,000 clones, about 81% seen once, with 4.1% in the top ten. This TCR came from a man aged 60 to 69 with acute or convalescent COVID-19. The chain uses TRBV4-3 and TRBJ2-3, with 8 positions matching TRBD1. Sequencing was done on a sample of peripheral blood. The CDR3 DNA reads TGCGCCAGCAGCCAAGGACAGGGGATTGTAGATACGCAGTATTTT. Amino acid sequence: CASSQGQGIVDTQYF.